These T cell receptor beta chains were read from a single sample in a study of blood T cell repertoires in COVID-19. Only in-frame clones appear in the TCRdb table, and some are missing; sequencing was by immunoSEQ multiplex PCR. The top ten hold roughly 5.5% of the sample, which has 100,000 to 150,000 clones, around four fifths seen once. The source material was peripheral blood. The receptor source for this set is a man between 60 and 70 years old with acute or convalescent COVID-19. Each CDR3 is given with its conserved first and last residue. D genes are given only for firm matches. Part of the rows lack a size; the others show once, few, many or a class for expanded clones.

cdr3_aa,cdr3_nt,v_call,d_call,j_call,clone_size
CASSERTSGDTRDTQYF,TGTGCCAGTAGTGAACGGACTAGCGGGGACACTCGGGATACGCAGTATTTT,TRBV19,TRBD2,TRBJ2-3,-
CASSPGTGAYGYTF,TGTGCCAGTAGTCCCGGGACAGGAGCCTATGGCTACACCTTC,TRBV19,TRBD1,TRBJ1-2,few
CASSSRVGYEQYF,TGTGCCAGCAGCTCGAGAGTTGGCTACGAGCAGTACTTC,TRBV11-1,-,TRBJ2-7,-
CASSAGTGNTGELFF,TGTGCCAGCAGCGCCGGGACAGGTAACACCGGGGAGCTGTTTTTT,TRBV5-6,TRBD1,TRBJ2-2,-
CAWSVTAGNQPQHF,TGTGCCTGGAGTGTTACCGCGGGCAATCAGCCCCAGCATTTT,TRBV30,-,TRBJ1-5,-
CASGRPTGGGNGYTF,TGTGCCAGCGGGAGACCGACAGGGGGTGGGAATGGCTACACCTTC,TRBV9,TRBD1,TRBJ1-2,-
CASSLAGAWGNQPQHF,TGTGCCAGCAGCTTAGCAGGGGCCTGGGGTAATCAGCCCCAGCATTTT,TRBV7-2,-,TRBJ1-5,few
CASSNSYEQYF,TGCGCCAGCAGTAACTCCTACGAGCAGTACTTC,TRBV5-1,-,TRBJ2-7,-
CASSLGPGQRRANYGYTF,TGTGCCAGCAGCTTGGGACCGGGACAGAGACGTGCTAACTATGGCTACACCTTC,TRBV5-4,TRBD1,TRBJ1-2,-
CASRRLPSTDTQYF,TGTGCCAGCAGGCGTCTACCTAGCACAGATACGCAGTATTTT,TRBV2,-,TRBJ2-3,-
CASRGGGAYNEQFF,TGTGCCAGCAGAGGCGGGGGGGCCTACAATGAGCAGTTCTTC,TRBV28,TRBD2,TRBJ2-1,few
CASSLSRDIYNSPLHF,TGTGCCAGCAGCCTAAGCCGGGACATTTATAATTCACCCCTCCACTTT,TRBV21-1,-,TRBJ1-6,-
CASGTGNYGYTF,TGCGCCTCCGGGACAGGGAACTATGGCTACACCTTC,TRBV5-1,TRBD1,TRBJ1-2,-
CASSQVQGKRETQYF,TGTGCCAGCAGCCAGGTACAGGGGAAAAGAGAGACCCAGTACTTC,TRBV4-2,TRBD1,TRBJ2-5,-
CASSPILAESTDTQYF,TGTGCCAGCTCACCTATACTAGCGGAATCCACAGATACGCAGTATTTT,TRBV18,TRBD2,TRBJ2-3,-
CASTRTSYNEQFF,TGTGCCAGCACCCGGACTAGTTACAATGAGCAGTTCTTC,TRBV12-3/TRBV12-4,TRBD2,TRBJ2-1,-
CASSEARYGYTF,TGTGCCAGCAGTGAGGCCCGCTATGGCTACACCTTC,TRBV6-1,-,TRBJ1-2,once
CASSLGGQGWAGELFF,TGTGCCAGCAGCTTAGGCGGACAGGGGTGGGCCGGGGAGCTGTTTTTT,TRBV11-3,TRBD1,TRBJ2-2,-
CASSMQGGRSYEQYF,TGTGCCAGCAGTATGCAGGGCGGACGCTCCTACGAGCAGTACTTC,TRBV27,-,TRBJ2-7,few
CASSMAGTGNQETQYF,TGTGCCAGTAGTATGGCCGGGACAGGCAACCAAGAGACCCAGTACTTC,TRBV19,TRBD1,TRBJ2-5,few
CASSDSKRGGLNEQFF,TGTGCCAGCAGTGACTCGAAGCGGGGGGGCTTGAATGAGCAGTTCTTC,TRBV6-4,TRBD2,TRBJ2-1,-
CASSLFPGDYEQYF,TGTGCCAGCAGCTTATTCCCGGGAGACTACGAGCAGTACTTC,TRBV7-6,-,TRBJ2-7,-
CASSLVSVNTGELFF,TGTGCCAGCAGCTTGGTATCCGTAAACACCGGGGAGCTGTTTTTT,TRBV5-6,-,TRBJ2-2,-
CASSLGRTTYYGYTF,TGTGCCAGCAGCTTAGGAAGAACTACCTACTATGGCTACACCTTC,TRBV13,-,TRBJ1-2,-
CASSSPGEGEKLFF,TGTGCCAGCAGTTCCCCCGGGGAGGGGGAAAAACTGTTTTTT,TRBV28,-,TRBJ1-4,once
CASSLVYPRNTDTQYF,TGTGCCAGCAGCTTAGTTTACCCGCGGAACACAGATACGCAGTATTTT,TRBV7-2,-,TRBJ2-3,-
CASSEVDSRIYEQYF,TGTGCCAGCAGTGAAGTAGACTCTAGAATCTACGAGCAGTACTTC,TRBV6-1,-,TRBJ2-7,-
CASSFGGGITEAFF,TGTGCCAGCAGCTTTGGCGGGGGAATCACTGAAGCTTTCTTT,TRBV5-4,-,TRBJ1-1,-
CASTSEGQTQYF,TGTGCCAGCACCTCGGAGGGTCAGACCCAGTACTTC,TRBV25-1,-,TRBJ2-5,-
CASSNTNQPQHF,TGTGCCAGCAGCAACACCAATCAGCCCCAGCATTTT,TRBV7-8,-,TRBJ1-5,once
CASSFFQRGYNEQFF,TGTGCCAGCAGTTTTTTCCAGCGGGGCTACAATGAGCAGTTCTTC,TRBV28,TRBD2,TRBJ2-1,once
CASSDRVENQPQHF,TGTGCCAGCAGTGACAGGGTGGAGAATCAGCCCCAGCATTTT,TRBV6-1,-,TRBJ1-5,-
CASSYTQGGGYTF,TGTGCCAGCAGTTATACCCAAGGAGGTGGCTACACCTTC,TRBV6-5,-,TRBJ1-2,-
CASTQGTVNTEAFF,TGTGCCAGCACCCAGGGCACCGTGAACACTGAAGCTTTCTTT,TRBV6-5,-,TRBJ1-1,-
CASSESDRSFKNIQYF,TGTGCCAGCAGTGAATCAGACAGATCCTTTAAAAACATTCAGTACTTC,TRBV25-1,-,TRBJ2-4,-
CASSQEGIYGYTF,TGTGCCAGCAGTCAGGAGGGGATCTATGGCTACACCTTC,TRBV11-2,-,TRBJ1-2,-
CASSFSGRDVNEQFF,TGCGCCAGCAGCTTTAGCGGGAGGGATGTCAATGAGCAGTTCTTC,TRBV5-1,TRBD2,TRBJ2-1,-
CSVVTPGGASMNYGYTF,TGCAGCGTTGTAACCCCCGGCGGAGCTTCTATGAACTATGGCTACACCTTC,TRBV29-1,-,TRBJ1-2,once
CASSLEDRDGYGYTF,TGTGCCAGCAGCTTAGAGGACAGGGACGGCTATGGCTACACCTTC,TRBV7-6,TRBD1,TRBJ1-2,-
CASSRPGIYGYTF,TGCGCCAGCAGCCGGCCGGGGATCTATGGCTACACCTTC,TRBV4-1,-,TRBJ1-2,-
CASSLGDTLGTDTQYF,TGCGCCAGCAGCTTGGGGGACACCCTTGGTACAGATACGCAGTATTTT,TRBV5-1,-,TRBJ2-3,-
CASSPGTGNYGYTF,TGTGCCAGCAGCCCGGGGACAGGGAACTATGGCTACACCTTC,TRBV11-3,TRBD1,TRBJ1-2,few
CASSRTTGDEQYF,TGTGCCAGCAGTCGTACTACAGGGGACGAGCAGTACTTC,TRBV12-3/TRBV12-4,TRBD1,TRBJ2-7,once
CASSLEPGYGYTF,TGTGCCAGCAGCTTAGAGCCAGGCTATGGCTACACCTTC,TRBV7-9,-,TRBJ1-2,once
CASSFRGQGPNNSPLHF,TGTGCCAGCAGTTTCAGGGGACAGGGGCCTAATAATTCACCCCTCCACTTT,TRBV27,TRBD1,TRBJ1-6,once
CASSFRWVRGNSPLHF,TGTGCCAGCAGTTTTCGTTGGGTTCGGGGTAATTCACCCCTCCACTTT,TRBV28,-,TRBJ1-6,-
CAWSLASGFTDTQYF,TGTGCCTGGAGTCTGGCTAGCGGATTCACAGATACGCAGTATTTT,TRBV30,TRBD2,TRBJ2-3,few
CASSEGGETGELFF,TGTGCCAGCAGTGAAGGTGGGGAGACCGGGGAGCTGTTTTTT,TRBV6-1,-,TRBJ2-2,-
CASKLQGNTEAFF,TGTGCCAGCAAGTTACAGGGGAACACTGAAGCTTTCTTT,TRBV3-1/TRBV3-2,-,TRBJ1-1,-
CASSVFGQGIPDTQYF,TGTGCCAGCAGTGTTTTCGGACAGGGGATCCCAGATACGCAGTATTTT,TRBV6-1,TRBD1,TRBJ2-3,-
CASSEYPGTVYEQYF,TGTGCCAGCAGCGAATACCCCGGGACAGTCTACGAGCAGTACTTC,TRBV11-2,TRBD1,TRBJ2-7,-
CASSQGVAGSYEQYF,TGTGCCAGCAGCCAAGGGGTAGCGGGTAGCTACGAGCAGTACTTC,TRBV3-1/TRBV3-2,TRBD2,TRBJ2-7,-
CAWSARDRGNSPLHF,TGTGCCTGGAGTGCCCGGGACAGGGGGAACTCACCCCTCCACTTT,TRBV30,TRBD1,TRBJ1-6,-
CATGQGVNTEAFF,TGTGCCACCGGACAGGGGGTGAACACTGAAGCTTTCTTT,TRBV15,TRBD1,TRBJ1-1,-
CASSLHGTLGLSEQFF,TGTGCCAGCAGCTTACACGGGACTCTGGGGTTGTCTGAGCAGTTCTTC,TRBV7-3,-,TRBJ2-1,-